This T cell receptor (beta chain) originates from a study of neurological immune-mediated disorders. The ends lost 0 bases at V and 4 bases at J; junction bases unmatched: 7. Germline V gene lookup returns CDR1 DFQATT and CDR2 SNEGSKA (reference sequence). The CDR3 runs to 16 residues. Study findings and constraints: The most TCR clonal expansion was seen in HTLV-1-associated myelopathy, whereas the least was seen in multiple sclerosis, below the level in healthy controls. The absence of shared CDR3 amino acid sequences among expanded clones across subjects suggests private repertoires in all groups. No clinical or MRI feature was associated with the multiple sclerosis repertoire cluster.

In its sample, this clonotype was seen many times. The antigen is undetermined. By 5'RACE with 10-nucleotide random UMIs, the cDNA was made. TCRdb reprocessed the 5' RACE reads with MiXCR, giving one entry per CDR3 protein. The table records tens of thousands of distinct CDR3 sequences, 4.1% of them present only once. The sequence was collected from a man aged 50 or older with multiple sclerosis. Sequenced material: PBMCs. J is TRBJ2-1 and V is TRBV20-1; 9 bases align to TRBD1. The CDR3, as DNA: TGCAGTGCTAGAGATCCGGGACAGGGAAATTACAATGAGCAGTTCTTC. As protein: CSARDPGQGNYNEQFF.